This T cell receptor (beta chain) was retrieved from a study of blood T cell repertoires in COVID-19. About the research overall: Material from acute and convalescent COVID-19 was sourced from the United States, Italy and Spain.

The junction had 5 bases not matched to a gene; V was cut back by 1 base and J by 14 bases. The germline CDR1 and CDR2 sequences are SGHRS and YFSETQ. This CDR3 contains 12 residues. Only in-frame clones appear in the TCRdb table, and some are missing; sequencing was by immunoSEQ multiplex PCR. Here the sample spans 90,000 to 150,000 clones, more than 85% being singletons. This receptor was obtained from a human donor with acute or convalescent COVID-19. The donor label of this sample is uncertain. The sample taken for sequencing was peripheral blood. The chain has TRBV5-1 and TRBJ1-1, with 10 bases lining up with TRBD1. The CDR3 protein is CASSLQGTGVFF. CDR3 nucleotides: TGCGCCAGCAGCTTGCAAGGGACAGGGGTGTTCTTT.